This passage covers 5 T cell receptor beta chains from one sample sequenced in a study of T cells expressing NK-cell markers. TCRdb derives one entry per CDR3 protein from the 5' RACE reads, leaving out DNA. The sample holds fewer than 25,000 distinct CDR3 sequences. The sequenced sample was blood T cells: a sorted CD56 or NKG2C T cell subset, CD4+ or CD8+ T cells, or bulk PBMC T cells (not recorded which). The source of these receptors is a man aged 18-69 years in good health.

This rearrangement joins TRBV9 to TRBJ2-7. Looked up from germline, CDR1 is SGDLS and CDR2 is YYNGEE. The CDR3 has 15 amino acids. CDR3 amino acids: CASSVGAGAHYEQYF.

The rearrangement links TRBV29-1 to TRBJ1-1; TCRdb indicates TRBD1, and absent DNA this call remains unverified. This CDR3 has 14 residues. Germline CDR1 is SQVTM and CDR2 is ANQGSEA. The CDR3 protein is CSVAPRTGNTEAFF.

The chain has TRBV27 and TRBJ1-6; no DNA is available, so the TRBD1 call from TCRdb remains unchecked. The CDR3 consists of 16 residues. Germline assignment: CDR1 MNHEY and CDR2 SMNVEV (reference sequence). The CDR3 reads CASSPRDRGNNSPLHF.

The chain recombines TRBV4-3 with TRBJ2-1; TCRdb picks TRBD1, but there is no DNA to check that call. The CDR3 consists of 16 residues. Germline CDR1 and CDR2: LGHNA and YSLEER. The CDR3 sequence: CASSQRGTGSYNEQFF.

This rearrangement joins TRBV4-3 to TRBJ1-1; with no DNA, the TCRdb D assignment of TRBD1 cannot be verified. Germline CDR1 is LGHNA and CDR2 is YSLEER. CDR3 length equals 16 residues. The CDR3 region is CASSQRTGIEVTEAFF.